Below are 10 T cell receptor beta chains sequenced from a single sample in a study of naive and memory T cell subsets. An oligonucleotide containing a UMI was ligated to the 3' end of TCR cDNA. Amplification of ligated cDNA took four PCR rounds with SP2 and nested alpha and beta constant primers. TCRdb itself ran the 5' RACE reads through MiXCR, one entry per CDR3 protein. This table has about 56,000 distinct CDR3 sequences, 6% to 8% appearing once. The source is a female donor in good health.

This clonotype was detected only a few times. The CDR3 spells CASSQEGLQGGDTQYF. The CDR3 coding sequence is TGTGCCAGCAGCCAAGAAGGTCTACAGGGGGGAGATACGCAGTATTTT. V and J are TRBV4-2 and TRBJ2-3, with 8 bases aligning to TRBD1. V shed 0 bases and J 5 bases; nucleotides not matched to a gene: 7. CDR1 is LGHNA, CDR2 YNFKEQ, per germline. The CDR3 is made up of 16 amino acids.

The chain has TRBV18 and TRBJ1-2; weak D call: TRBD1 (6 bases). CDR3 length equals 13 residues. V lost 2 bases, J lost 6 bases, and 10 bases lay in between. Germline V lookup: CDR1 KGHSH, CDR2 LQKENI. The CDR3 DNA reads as TGTGCCAGCTCACCATTACAGGGAGATGGCTACACCTTC. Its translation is CASSPLQGDGYTF. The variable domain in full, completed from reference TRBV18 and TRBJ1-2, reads NAGVMQNPRHLVRRRGQEARLRCSPMKGHSHVYWYRQLPEEGLKFMVYLQKENIIDESGMPKERFSAEFPKEGPSILRIQQVVRGDSAAYFCASSPLQGDGYTFGSGTRLTVV.

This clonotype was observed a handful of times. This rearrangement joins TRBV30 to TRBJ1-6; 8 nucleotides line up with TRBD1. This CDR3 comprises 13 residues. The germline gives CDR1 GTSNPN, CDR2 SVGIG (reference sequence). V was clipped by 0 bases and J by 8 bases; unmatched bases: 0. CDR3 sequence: CAWSVQGDSPLHF. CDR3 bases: TGTGCCTGGAGTGTACAGGGGGATTCACCCCTCCACTTT.

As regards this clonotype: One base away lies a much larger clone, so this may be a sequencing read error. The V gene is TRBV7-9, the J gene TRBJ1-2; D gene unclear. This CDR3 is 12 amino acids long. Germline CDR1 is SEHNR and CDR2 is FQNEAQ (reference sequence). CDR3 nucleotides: TGTGCCAGCAGCTTTTCCCACTATGGCGACACCTTC. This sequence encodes CASSFSHYGDTF.

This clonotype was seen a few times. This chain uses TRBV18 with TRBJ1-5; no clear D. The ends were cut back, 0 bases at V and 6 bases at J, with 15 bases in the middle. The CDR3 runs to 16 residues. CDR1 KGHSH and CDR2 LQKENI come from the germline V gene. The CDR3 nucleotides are TGTGCCAGCTCACCACCTATCGCAGGACCGGGTCAGCCCCAGCATTTT. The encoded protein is CASSPPIAGPGQPQHF.

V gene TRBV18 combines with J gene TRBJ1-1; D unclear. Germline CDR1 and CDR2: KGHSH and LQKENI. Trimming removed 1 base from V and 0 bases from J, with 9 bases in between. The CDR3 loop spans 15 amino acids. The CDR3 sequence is CASSPQGLMNTEAFF. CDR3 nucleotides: TGTGCCAGCTCACCACAGGGCCTTATGAACACTGAAGCTTTCTTT.

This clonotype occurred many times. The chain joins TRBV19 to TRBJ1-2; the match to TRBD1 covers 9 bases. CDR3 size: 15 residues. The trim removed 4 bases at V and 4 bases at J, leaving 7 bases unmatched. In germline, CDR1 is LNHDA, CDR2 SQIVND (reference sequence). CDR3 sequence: CASSTGQGSRYGYTF. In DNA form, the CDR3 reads TGTGCCAGTAGTACCGGACAGGGGAGTCGCTATGGCTACACCTTC.

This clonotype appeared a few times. The CDR3 spells CASSLTLIGGASSYNEQFF. The CDR3 coding sequence is TGTGCCAGCAGCTTAACTTTAATCGGCGGGGCGAGCTCCTACAATGAGCAGTTCTTC. V is TRBV7-3 and J is TRBJ2-1, with TRBD2 as a possible D gene (6 bases). CDR1 and CDR2 (germline): SGHTA, FQGTGA. The CDR3 is 19 residues long. Trimming cost V 0 bases and J 0 bases, with 18 bases left between them.

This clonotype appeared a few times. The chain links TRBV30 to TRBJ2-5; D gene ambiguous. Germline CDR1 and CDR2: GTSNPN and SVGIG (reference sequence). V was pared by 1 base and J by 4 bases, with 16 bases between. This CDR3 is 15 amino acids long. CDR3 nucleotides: TGTGCCTGGAGTGACCGCCCTAGTTTTGGAGAGACCCAGTACTTC. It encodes CAWSDRPSFGETQYF. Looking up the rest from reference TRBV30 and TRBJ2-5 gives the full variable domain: SQTIHQWPATLVQPVGSPLSLECTVEGTSNPNLYWYRQAAGRGLQLLFYSVGIGQISSEVPQNLSASRPQDRQFILSSKKLLLSDSGFYLCAWSDRPSFGETQYFGPGTRLLVL.

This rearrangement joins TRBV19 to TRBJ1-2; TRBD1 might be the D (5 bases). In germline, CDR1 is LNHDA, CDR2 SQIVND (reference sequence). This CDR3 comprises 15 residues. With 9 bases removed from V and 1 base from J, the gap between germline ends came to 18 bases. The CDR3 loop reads CASRPGTDLNYGYTF. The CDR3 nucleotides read TGTGCCAGCCGCCCCGGGACGGACCTTAACTATGGCTACACCTTC.